The rows below give T cell receptor beta chains drawn from one sample of a study of beta chain features in type 1 diabetes. Sequencing was performed with immunoSEQ multiplex PCR; in TCRdb, only in-frame clones are kept and a portion is missing. The sample has 300,000 to 400,000 clones, about a tenth seen once. The material sequenced was central memory CD4+ T cells from blood. The receptor set was obtained from a man aged 25 to 40 with type 1 diabetes. Both conserved end residues are part of each CDR3. The D gene is left open where the match is weak. Rows give clone size only sometimes, using once, few, many, or a class for an expanded clone.

size	V	D	J	CDR3	DNA
NA	TRBV14	NA	TRBJ2-5	CASSRRTVREETQYF	TGTGCCAGCAGCCGGCGGACAGTAAGGGAAGAGACCCAGTACTTC
few	TRBV9	TRBD2	TRBJ2-3	CACSVGSVAGSSTDTQYF	TGTGCCTGCAGCGTAGGGTCAGTAGCGGGGTCTAGCACAGATACGCAGTATTTT
few	TRBV4-3	NA	TRBJ1-6	CASSQDSRGALFNSPLHF	TGCGCCAGCAGCCAAGATTCGCGGGGGGCCTTGTTCAATTCACCCCTCCACTTT
few	TRBV2	NA	TRBJ2-5	CASSGDERETQYF	TGTGCCAGCAGTGGGGACGAGAGGGAGACCCAGTACTTC
NA	TRBV6-6	NA	TRBJ2-6	CASSMDSSGANVLTF	TGTGCCAGCAGCATGGATTCCTCTGGGGCCAACGTCCTGACTTTC
few	TRBV9	TRBD2	TRBJ2-3	CASSVVTSAPDTQYF	TGTGCCAGCAGCGTAGTTACTAGCGCGCCAGATACGCAGTATTTT
few	TRBV19	TRBD1	TRBJ2-1	CASAGTVSYNEQFF	TGTGCCAGTGCCGGGACAGTGAGCTACAATGAGCAGTTCTTC
NA	TRBV5-1	TRBD1	TRBJ2-3	CASSSRDRGTDTQYF	TGCGCCAGCAGCTCCCGGGACAGGGGCACAGATACGCAGTATTTT
NA	TRBV18	NA	TRBJ1-2	CASSPSTADGYTF	TGTGCCAGCTCACCAAGTACGGCAGATGGCTACACCTTC
NA	TRBV2	NA	TRBJ2-7	CASRDASWSAEQYF	TGTGCCAGCAGAGATGCTAGCTGGAGTGCCGAGCAGTACTTC
few	TRBV29-1	NA	TRBJ2-1	CSVVFWEEQFF	TGCAGCGTTGTTTTTTGGGAGGAGCAGTTCTTC
NA	TRBV7-2	NA	TRBJ2-3	CASSLWRDTQYF	TGTGCCAGCAGCTTATGGCGAGATACGCAGTATTTT
NA	TRBV10-2	TRBD1	TRBJ1-5	CASSGQGNQPQHF	TGCGCCAGCAGTGGACAGGGGAATCAGCCCCAGCATTTT
NA	TRBV5-1	NA	TRBJ2-1	CASSSASAGSYNEQFF	TGCGCCAGCAGCTCCGCCTCGGCAGGGTCCTACAATGAGCAGTTCTTC
NA	TRBV7-2	NA	TRBJ2-3	CASSPNLRGTDTQYF	TGTGCCAGCAGCCCCAACCTGAGGGGCACAGATACGCAGTATTTT
NA	TRBV27	TRBD1	TRBJ2-7	CASSLNRGPSYEQYF	TGTGCCAGCAGTCTCAACAGGGGACCCTCCTACGAGCAGTACTTC
few	TRBV7-6	TRBD2	TRBJ2-5	CASTLTAGDKETQYF	TGTGCCAGCACCCTCACAGCGGGGGATAAAGAGACCCAGTACTTC
NA	TRBV6-5	NA	TRBJ1-1	CASSYNGNTEAFF	TGTGCCAGCAGTTACAACGGGAACACTGAAGCTTTCTTT
once	TRBV7-9	NA	TRBJ1-2	CASSLGRENYGYTF	TGTGCCAGCAGCTTAGGACGGGAGAACTATGGCTACACCTTC
once	TRBV7-2	TRBD2	TRBJ2-5	CASSLAAGGPQETQYF	TGTGCCAGCAGCTTAGCAGCGGGGGGGCCGCAAGAGACCCAGTACTTC
few	TRBV5-1	NA	TRBJ2-3	CASSISSVTDTQYF	TGCGCCAGCAGCATTTCTAGCGTCACAGATACGCAGTATTTT
few	TRBV5-1	TRBD1	TRBJ1-2	CASSPKDRESYGYTF	TGCGCCAGCAGCCCGAAAGACAGGGAGAGCTATGGCTACACCTTC